Below are 26 T cell receptor beta chains sequenced from a single sample in a study of cytotoxic CD8 clonotypes in ibrutinib-treated CLL. Produced via immunoSEQ multiplex PCR; TCRdb's table is partial and in-frame only. The table shows roughly 150,000 clones, with more than 65% occurring only once. This specimen was PBMCs, taken after 12 months of ibrutinib treatment. These receptors were collected from a human donor with chronic lymphocytic leukemia.

J is TRBJ1-2 and V is TRBV29-1; a possible D gene is TRBD1 (5 bases). The V end lost 4 bases, the J end lost 4 bases, and 10 bases lay between the germline ends. The germline V gene has CDR1 SQVTM and CDR2 ANQGSEA. CDR3 length equals 12 residues. In nucleotides, the CDR3 is TGCAGCGTTGGAGGGGACCTCTATGGCTACACCTTC. This gives the protein CSVGGDLYGYTF.

V and J are TRBV4-3 and TRBJ2-7, with 9 bases that match TRBD1. V shed 0 bases, J shed 0 bases, and the junction held 3 bases outside the gene matches. The CDR3 contains 16 residues. Germline CDR1 is LGHNA and CDR2 is YSLEER. CDR3 bases: TGCGCCAGCAGCCAAGATACAGGGGGCCCCTCCTACGAGCAGTACTTC. This encodes CASSQDTGGPSYEQYF.

The chain recombines TRBV2 with TRBJ1-5; tentatively, D is TRBD1 (5 bases). The CDR3 contains 15 residues. Germline V gives CDR1 SNHLY, CDR2 FYNNEI. The V gene lost 8 bases and the J gene lost 1 base, with 15 bases spanning the gap. The CDR3 here is CASGMGDRSNQPQHF. As DNA, the CDR3 is TGTGCCAGCGGGATGGGGGATCGGAGCAATCAGCCCCAGCATTTT.

This chain connects TRBV4-1 to TRBJ2-2; TRBD1 agrees at 10 bases. Germline V gene sequence: CDR1 MGHRA, CDR2 YSYEKL. The V segment lost 5 bases and the J segment 3 bases; nucleotides outside the gene matches: 9. This CDR3 comprises 17 residues. The CDR3 spells CASSKGQGKGDTGELFF. CDR3 nucleotide sequence: TGCGCCAGCAGCAAGGGACAGGGGAAGGGGGACACCGGGGAGCTGTTTTTT.

V is TRBV4-3 and J is TRBJ2-6; 12 nucleotides align to TRBD1. The CDR3 loop spans 21 amino acids. CDR1 and CDR2 from the germline V gene are LGHNA and YSLEER. J gave up 2 bases and V 2 bases, and 13 bases lay outside the gene matches. CDR3 protein: CASSQSGTGGLVWPGANVLTF. CDR3 sequence (DNA): TGCGCCAGCAGCCAATCCGGGACAGGGGGCTTGGTATGGCCTGGGGCCAACGTCCTGACTTTC.

V gene TRBV29-1 combines with J gene TRBJ2-7; TRBD1 might be the D (6 bases). The V end was cut by 4 bases, the J end by 7 bases, with 20 bases between. Per germline, CDR1 SQVTM and CDR2 ANQGSEA. This CDR3 contains 14 residues. CDR3 coding DNA: TGCAGCGTTGTCGGGGTAGGGGCTAGGGGGGAGCAGTACTTC. Protein sequence: CSVVGVGARGEQYF.

This clone was recorded only once. J is TRBJ1-3 and V is TRBV18; 10 bases are a match to TRBD1. V lost 2 bases to trimming and J lost 4 bases; unmatched junction nucleotides: 8. This CDR3 has 17 residues. Germline CDR1 reads KGHSH; CDR2 reads LQKENI. CDR3: CASSPYADRGPGNTIYF. The CDR3 DNA follows: TGTGCCAGCTCACCATACGCCGACAGGGGGCCAGGAAACACCATATATTTT. The full variable domain, in which reference TRBV18 and TRBJ1-3 provide the parts outside the CDR3, is NAGVMQNPRHLVRRRGQEARLRCSPMKGHSHVYWYRQLPEEGLKFMVYLQKENIIDESGMPKERFSAEFPKEGPSILRIQQVVRGDSAAYFCASSPYADRGPGNTIYFGEGSWLTVV.

The chain employs TRBV2 and TRBJ2-2; D perhaps matches TRBD2 (5 bases). The CDR3 totals 15 residues. The V gene's germline CDR1 is SNHLY and CDR2 FYNNEI. V lost 3 bases and J lost 7, with 15 bases in between. The DNA for the CDR3 is TGTGCCAGCAGTGACGGGAATACCTATCACGGGGAGCTGTTTTTT. Amino acid sequence: CASSDGNTYHGELFF.

The V and J genes are TRBV25-1 and TRBJ1-1; D is ambiguous. V gave up 6 bases and J gave up 2 bases, with 10 bases separating them. Germline loops: CDR1 MGHDK, CDR2 SYGVNS. This CDR3 is 13 amino acids long. This CDR3 is CASRTTTNTEAFF. The CDR3 nucleotides are TGTGCCAGCAGGACAACAACCAACACTGAAGCTTTCTTT.

The chain is built from TRBV2 and TRBJ1-2; TRBD1 matches at 8 bases. There are 15 residues in the CDR3. In germline, CDR1 is SNHLY, CDR2 FYNNEI. Germline trimming cut 7 bases from V and 8 bases from J; bases unmatched to any gene: 15. CDR3 residues: CASIQSGQGAKGYTF. The CDR3, as DNA: TGTGCCAGCATCCAATCAGGCCAGGGGGCGAAGGGCTACACCTTC.

This chain connects TRBV5-1 to TRBJ2-3; 7 bases align to TRBD1. This CDR3 region has 16 residues. The V segment lost 0 bases and the J segment 5 bases; nucleotides outside the gene matches: 9. The germline V gene encodes CDR1 SGHRS and CDR2 YFSETQ. The CDR3 nucleotides are TGCGCCAGCAGCTTGGAAATAGGGGGCATAGTAGATACGCAGTATTTT. It encodes CASSLEIGGIVDTQYF.

The rearrangement uses TRBV18 and TRBJ2-7; D may correspond to TRBD1 or TRBD2 (5 bases each). The CDR3 has 17 residues. Germline loops: CDR1 KGHSH, CDR2 LQKENI. V gave up 3 bases and J gave up 0 bases, with 18 bases separating them. The chain's CDR3 is CASSPPSGTSDSYEQYF. In nucleotides, the CDR3 is TGTGCCAGCTCACCCCCCTCTGGGACGTCCGACTCCTACGAGCAGTACTTC.

The chain has TRBV27 and TRBJ1-2; 7 positions agree with TRBD1. This CDR3 contains 15 residues. V was clipped by 5 bases and J by 7 bases; unmatched bases: 13. Germline loops: CDR1 MNHEY, CDR2 SMNVEV (reference sequence). The CDR3 region has the DNA TGTGCCAGCAGTCCACCCCTCCGGGCAGGGGGTGGCTACACCTTC. Protein: CASSPPLRAGGGYTF.

The chain combines TRBV5-6 with TRBJ1-2; D is undetermined. CDR1 is SGHDT and CDR2 is YYEEEE in the germline V gene. With 4 bases removed from V and 4 bases from J, the gap between germline ends came to 17 bases. This CDR3 is built from 15 residues. For the CDR3, the DNA is TGTGCCAGCAGCCCCATCTACAAGGAAACCTATGGCTACACCTTC. It yields the protein CASSPIYKETYGYTF.

The V gene is TRBV28, the J gene TRBJ2-5; 7 positions agree with TRBD1. Germline V lookup: CDR1 MDHEN, CDR2 SYDVKM. V gave up 2 bases and J gave up 2 bases; unmatched junction bases: 5. The CDR3 runs to 15 residues. The CDR3 loop is CASSLGGQPQETQYF. The DNA of the CDR3 is TGTGCCAGCAGTTTAGGGGGACAGCCTCAAGAGACCCAGTACTTC.

The chain joins TRBV6-5 to TRBJ2-7; a weak D match, TRBD2 (6 bases). V lost 8 bases and J lost 6, with 14 bases in between. From germline, CDR1 is MNHEY and CDR2 SVGAGI. The CDR3 has 12 amino acids. DNA for the CDR3: TGTGCCAGCGAACGGAGGGCGGGCGAGCAGTACTTC. Amino acid sequence: CASERRAGEQYF.

The genes are TRBV27 and TRBJ1-5, with a tentative D call TRBD1 (6 bases). This CDR3 has 19 residues. The germline V gene has CDR1 MNHEY and CDR2 SMNVEV (reference sequence). The V end was cut by 5 bases, the J end by 1 base, with 24 bases between. CDR3 sequence reads: CASSPYMGLGGQSNQPQHF. The CDR3, as DNA: TGTGCCAGCAGTCCGTATATGGGGTTGGGGGGGCAGAGCAATCAGCCCCAGCATTTT.

This clone showed up just once. CDR3 protein: CASSIFRAGKQNEQYF. Here the CDR3 DNA reads TGTGCCAGTAGTATTTTCAGGGCAGGGAAACAGAACGAGCAGTACTTC. The chain carries TRBV19 and TRBJ2-7; TRBD1 is a possible D gene (5 bases). V was pared by 3 bases and J by 5 bases, with 20 bases between. This CDR3 has 16 residues. The germline CDR1 and CDR2 sequences are LNHDA and SQIVND (reference sequence). Filled out from reference TRBV19 and TRBJ2-7, the complete variable domain reads DGGITQSPKYLFRKEGQNVTLSCEQNLNHDAMYWYRQDPGQGLRLIYYSQIVNDFQKGDIAEGYSVSREKKESFPLTVTSAQKNPTAFYLCASSIFRAGKQNEQYFGPGTRLTVT.

The chain employs TRBV2 and TRBJ2-1, with 10 bases matching TRBD2. Germline CDR1 and CDR2: SNHLY and FYNNEI. The CDR3 has 15 amino acids. With V trimmed by 7 bases and J by 9 bases, 12 bases remained unmatched. The CDR3 sequence: CASKGLAGVLGEQFF. As DNA, the CDR3 is TGTGCCAGCAAAGGCCTAGCGGGGGTTCTGGGTGAGCAGTTCTTC.

This chain connects TRBV6-5 to TRBJ2-1; D ambiguous. V lost 2 bases and J lost 6, with 2 bases in between. Germline values: CDR1 MNHEY, CDR2 SVGAGI. The CDR3 sequence is 11 residues long. As DNA, the CDR3 is TGTGCCAGCAGTTACGCCAATGAGCAGTTCTTC. It encodes CASSYANEQFF.

This chain joins TRBV7-9 and TRBJ2-7, with D unclear. CDR1 SEHNR and CDR2 FQNEAQ come from the germline V gene (reference sequence). V was pared by 8 bases and J by 3 bases, with 8 bases between. The CDR3 is 11 amino acids. Written as DNA, the CDR3 is TGTGCCAGCGGTAAGGGCTACGAGCAGTACTTC. Translating gives CASGKGYEQYF.

The gene calls are TRBV5-6 and TRBJ2-1; TRBD2 matches 8 bases. J lost 6 bases, V lost 6 bases, and 14 bases had no gene match. Germline CDR1 reads SGHDT; CDR2 reads YYEEEE. This CDR3 is built from 16 residues. CDR3 sequence: CASTRRGGHRGNEQFF. In nucleotides, the CDR3 is TGTGCCAGCACCCGACGGGGGGGCCACCGGGGCAATGAGCAGTTCTTC. Filled out from reference TRBV5-6 and TRBJ2-1, the complete variable domain reads DAGVTQSPTHLIKTRGQQVTLRCSPKSGHDTVSWYQQALGQGPQFIFQYYEEEERQRGNFPDRFSGHQFPNYSSELNVNALLLGDSALYLCASTRRGGHRGNEQFFGPGTRLTVL.

V is TRBV7-2 and J is TRBJ1-3, with TRBD1 as a possible D gene (5 bases). The ends were cut back, 0 bases at V and 4 bases at J, with 10 bases in the middle. The CDR3 loop spans 15 amino acids. Germline V gene data show CDR1 as SGHTA and CDR2 as FQGNSA. The CDR3 reads CASSLAGVEGNTIYF. In DNA, the CDR3 is TGTGCCAGCAGCTTAGCAGGGGTGGAAGGAAACACCATATATTTT.

This clone appeared a few times. The V and J genes are TRBV9 and TRBJ1-1; 7 nucleotides match TRBD1. The CDR3 totals 15 residues. Per the germline V gene, CDR1 is SGDLS and CDR2 is YYNGEE. Trimming took 2 bases from V and 1 from J; bases not matched to a gene: 5. The DNA of the CDR3 is TGTGCCAGCAGCGTTAAGGGGGCGCGGAACACTGAAGCTTTCTTT. Translation: CASSVKGARNTEAFF.

This chain links TRBV6-1 with TRBJ1-2; D gene uncertain. This CDR3 spans 13 amino acids. Germline CDR1 reads MNHNS; CDR2 reads SASEGT. Trimming took 4 bases from V and 2 from J, leaving 8 bases between them. CDR3 nucleotide sequence: TGTGCCAGCAGTGGAAGATGGAACTATGGCTACACCTTC. Its translation: CASSGRWNYGYTF.

The gene calls are TRBV5-1 and TRBJ1-2; TRBD1 might be the D (5 bases). Trimming took off 0 bases at V and 3 bases at J, with 15 bases between the two ends. CDR1 and CDR2 (germline): SGHRS, YFSETQ. This CDR3 is 16 amino acids long. The CDR3 protein is CASSLGGNPGDYGYTF. CDR3 nucleotide sequence: TGCGCCAGCAGCTTGGGGGGGAACCCCGGGGACTATGGCTACACCTTC. Looking up the rest from reference TRBV5-1 and TRBJ1-2 gives the full variable domain: KAGVTQTPRYLIKTRGQQVTLSCSPISGHRSVSWYQQTPGQGLQFLFEYFSETQRNKGNFPGRFSGRQFSNSRSEMNVSTLELGDSALYLCASSLGGNPGDYGYTFGSGTRLTVV.